Included here is one T cell receptor beta chain sequence, with context. Its antigen is as yet unknown. Each CDR3 protein gets one entry after TCRdb re-called the 5' RACE reads with MiXCR. The sample consists of a few hundred thousand distinct CDR3 sequences, around 15% of them appearing once. This entry is derived from a study of identical twins. Study-wide points: Invariant MAIT and iNKT cells may have partly biased zero-insertion analyses. The models systematically underestimated how much out-of-frame TCR alpha was shared in monozygotic twins. Conclusions were based on cross-sectional statistical analysis, without following the same donors.

V was pared by 6 bases and J by 5 bases, with 12 bases of the junction left unmatched. CDR3 length: 15 residues. The sample also formed part of further work on yellow fever vaccine responses in identical twins. As reported in that work: Twins' vaccine T cell responses reportedly seemed partly convergent and partly personalized.

This receptor was identified in a woman aged 18-29 years in good health. Source material: CD4+ T cells sorted from blood. The chain is built from TRBV12-3 or TRBV12-4 and TRBJ1-1, with TRBD1 identical over 7 bases. For the CDR3, the DNA is TGTGCCAGCAGCCGTGGGACAGCCTCTGGGACTGAAGCTTTCTTT. This codes for CASSRGTASGTEAFF.